Below, 28 T cell receptor beta chains from the same sample are listed, as sequenced in a study of T-cell reconstitution after alpha-beta-depleted transplantation in children. Unique molecular identifiers were incorporated when the TCRbeta library was constructed. A single record per CDR3 protein comes from TCRdb applying MiXCR to the PCR reads. The repertoire holds approximately 270,000 distinct CDR3 sequences, with roughly 9.5% as singletons. Source: PBMCs from the stem cell graft donor, taken from the stem cell graft. The receptor set was obtained from a human donor who donated a stem cell graft to a child with SCID.

The J gene is TRBJ1-3, the V gene TRBV5-1, with 8 bases that match TRBD1. Trimming removed 0 bases from V and 3 bases from J; junction bases left unmatched: 8. Germline V gives CDR1 SGHRS, CDR2 YFSETQ. CDR3 length equals 17 residues. The CDR3 DNA reads as TGCGCCAGCAGCTTGGTCGTTACAGGGGGAGATGGAAACACCATATATTTT. Protein: CASSLVVTGGDGNTIYF. Supplemented by reference TRBV5-1 and TRBJ1-3, the full variable domain reads KAGVTQTPRYLIKTRGQQVTLSCSPISGHRSVSWYQQTPGQGLQFLFEYFSETQRNKGNFPGRFSGRQFSNSRSEMNVSTLELGDSALYLCASSLVVTGGDGNTIYFGEGSWLTVV.

The rearrangement uses TRBV29-1 and TRBJ2-2; perhaps TRBD2 as D (6 bases). The CDR3 contains 13 residues. V dropped 3 bases and J dropped 1 base, with 6 bases sitting between them. CDR1 is SQVTM, CDR2 ANQGSEA, per germline. The CDR3 here is CSVDGGNTGELFF. In nucleotides, the CDR3 is TGCAGCGTTGACGGGGGGAACACCGGGGAGCTGTTTTTT.

J is TRBJ2-7 and V is TRBV18; D is perhaps TRBD1 (6 bases). CDR1 and CDR2 (germline): KGHSH, LQKENI. This CDR3 is 14 amino acids long. The ends were cut back, 2 bases at V and 2 bases at J, with 10 bases in the middle. In nucleotides, the CDR3 is TGTGCCAGCTCACCATTCGCAGGGGCCTACGAGCAGTACTTC. This codes for CASSPFAGAYEQYF.

This clonotype was seen only once. For the CDR3, the DNA is TGCGCCAGCAGCTTGACAGCCTCGAACACCGGGGAGCTGTTTTTT. It codes for CASSLTASNTGELFF. This rearrangement joins TRBV5-1 to TRBJ2-2; no firm D call. Trimming took 1 base from V and 0 from J, leaving 7 bases between them. This CDR3 is built from 15 residues. In germline, CDR1 is SGHRS, CDR2 YFSETQ. The variable domain in full, completed from reference TRBV5-1 and TRBJ2-2, reads KAGVTQTPRYLIKTRGQQVTLSCSPISGHRSVSWYQQTPGQGLQFLFEYFSETQRNKGNFPGRFSGRQFSNSRSEMNVSTLELGDSALYLCASSLTASNTGELFFGEGSRLTVL.

The rearrangement uses TRBV29-1 and TRBJ1-1; 7 bases line up with TRBD1. Trimming removed 6 bases from V and 6 bases from J; junction bases left unmatched: 10. Germline V gene data show CDR1 as SQVTM and CDR2 as ANQGSEA. This CDR3 contains 13 residues. This chain's CDR3 is CSVSGQSIPEAFF. The CDR3 nucleotides read TGCAGCGTGTCGGGACAGAGTATACCTGAAGCTTTCTTT.

At least ten counts were recorded for this clonotype. The CDR3 spells CASSRQRQETQYF. The CDR3 bases are TGTGCCAGCAGCCGACAGAGACAAGAGACCCAGTACTTC. The V and J genes are TRBV12-3 or TRBV12-4 and TRBJ2-5; possible D gene TRBD1, 5 bases. Trimming took off 6 bases at V and 2 bases at J, with 10 bases between the two ends. There are 13 residues in the CDR3.

This clonotype occurred a few times. J is TRBJ2-7 and V is TRBV29-1; 7 nucleotides line up with TRBD1. Germline loops: CDR1 SQVTM, CDR2 ANQGSEA. V shed 2 bases and J 7 bases; nucleotides not matched to a gene: 5. The CDR3 contains 12 residues. CDR3 in DNA: TGCAGCGTTGAAAAGGGGGCGGGTGAGCAGTACTTC. Translation: CSVEKGAGEQYF.

The DNA for the CDR3 is TGTGCCAGCAGCTTAGTTGGGGGGAGAAAGGCCCAAGATACGCAGTATTTT. Amino acids: CASSLVGGRKAQDTQYF. V is TRBV7-3 and J is TRBJ2-3; tentatively, D is TRBD2 (6 bases). This CDR3 contains 17 residues. Germline loops: CDR1 SGHTA, CDR2 FQGTGA. V was pared by 2 bases and J by 5 bases, with 20 bases between.

This rearrangement joins TRBV5-1 to TRBJ2-3, with D perhaps TRBD1 (6 bases). The CDR3 has 15 amino acids. CDR1 is SGHRS and CDR2 is YFSETQ in the germline V gene. V was clipped by 7 bases and J by 5 bases, with 20 bases between them. This CDR3 is CASGKPGRGGDTQYF. In DNA form, the CDR3 reads TGCGCCAGCGGAAAACCGGGACGAGGGGGAGATACGCAGTATTTT.

The J gene is TRBJ2-2, the V gene TRBV5-1; D is uncertain. The CDR3 contains 13 residues. V was trimmed by 6 bases and J by 3 bases, leaving 9 bases between them. Per germline, CDR1 SGHRS and CDR2 YFSETQ. This chain's CDR3 is CASTPWYTGELFF. CDR3 coding DNA: TGCGCCAGCACCCCTTGGTACACCGGGGAGCTGTTTTTT.

The V and J genes are TRBV20-1 and TRBJ2-2; 12 bases are shared with TRBD1. Per the germline V gene, CDR1 is DFQATT and CDR2 is SNEGSKA (reference sequence). The CDR3 contains 14 residues. V gave up 3 bases and J gave up 5 bases; unmatched junction bases: 1. The CDR3 reads CSARGQGATGELFF. The DNA for the CDR3 is TGCAGTGCTAGGGGACAGGGGGCGACCGGGGAGCTGTTTTTT.

This clonotype was seen a few times. J is TRBJ1-1 and V is TRBV12-3 or TRBV12-4; 8 bases fit TRBD1. There are 14 residues in the CDR3. Germline trimming cut 5 bases from V and 6 bases from J; bases unmatched to any gene: 8. CDR3 bases: TGTGCCAGCAGTCGGGACAGGACCGGCTCTGAAGCTTTCTTT. This gives the protein CASSRDRTGSEAFF.

The J gene is TRBJ2-7, the V gene TRBV7-8; 11 bases align to TRBD1. Trimming at V came to 5 bases and at J to 3 bases, leaving 9 bases not matched to a gene. CDR3 length: 16 residues. Germline lookup yields CDR1 SGHVS and CDR2 FQNEAQ. CDR3 protein: CASSRITGTGGYEQYF. CDR3 in DNA: TGTGCCAGCAGCCGTATCACCGGGACAGGGGGCTACGAGCAGTACTTC.

This clonotype showed up just a few times. J is TRBJ2-3 and V is TRBV11-1; tentatively, D is TRBD1 or TRBD2 (5 bases each). The CDR3 contains 19 residues. Per germline, CDR1 SGHAT and CDR2 FQDESV (reference sequence). V was cut by 1 base and J by 3 bases, with 23 bases left in between. Here the CDR3 DNA reads TGTGCCAGCAGCTTAGACCGTGGGACGGGCAGGGTGCGGACAGATACGCAGTATTTT. Its protein product is CASSLDRGTGRVRTDTQYF.

This clonotype was counted ten times or more. This rearrangement joins TRBV4-2 to TRBJ2-2; 12 positions match TRBD1. There are 16 residues in the CDR3. Germline V gives CDR1 LGHNA, CDR2 YNFKEQ. V dropped 4 bases and J dropped 3; count of bases not matched to a gene: 3. CDR3 nucleotides: TGTGCCAGCAGCCCGGGACAGGGGGCGTACACCGGGGAGCTGTTTTTT. It translates to CASSPGQGAYTGELFF.

The gene calls are TRBV7-2 and TRBJ1-5; TRBD1 matches at 7 bases. The CDR3 sequence is 13 residues long. The germline gives CDR1 SGHTA, CDR2 FQGNSA. V dropped 5 bases and J dropped 4; count of bases not matched to a gene: 2. The CDR3 sequence: CASSKTGNQPQHF. The CDR3 DNA reads as TGTGCCAGCAGCAAGACAGGGAATCAGCCCCAGCATTTT.

This clonotype has more than one count but fewer than ten. CDR3 region: CASSPRNEQFF. CDR3 nucleotides: TGTGCCAGCAGCCCAAGGAATGAGCAGTTCTTC. This chain links TRBV28 with TRBJ2-1; no reliable D call. The V end was cut by 6 bases, the J end by 7 bases, with 7 bases between. The CDR3 runs 11 residues. Germline V gives CDR1 MDHEN, CDR2 SYDVKM. Drawing the rest from reference TRBV28 and TRBJ2-1, the complete variable domain is DVKVTQSSRYLVKRTGEKVFLECVQDMDHENMFWYRQDPGLGLRLIYFSYDVKMKEKGDIPEGYSVSREKKERFSLILESASTNQTSMYLCASSPRNEQFFGPGTRLTVL.

The rearrangement links TRBV7-2 to TRBJ2-2; D is possibly TRBD2 (6 bases). This CDR3 has 14 amino acids. The germline CDR1 and CDR2 sequences are SGHTA and FQGNSA. The V and J ends lost 8 bases and 4 bases respectively, with 14 bases between them. The CDR3 DNA reads TGTGCCAGCGGGGTTGCGCGGGGCACCGGGGAGCTGTTTTTT. This sequence encodes CASGVARGTGELFF.

This clonotype was counted only a few times. The genes are TRBV12-3 or TRBV12-4 and TRBJ2-3, with 7 bases fitting TRBD2. V dropped 5 bases and J dropped 0; count of bases not matched to a gene: 11. This CDR3 is 17 amino acids long. Written as DNA, the CDR3 is TGTGCCAGCAGTCACGGGACTACTTTCACTAGCACAGATACGCAGTATTTT. Translating it yields CASSHGTTFTSTDTQYF.

This clonotype was observed many times. This chain links TRBV29-1 with TRBJ2-2, with D tentatively TRBD1 (5 bases). In germline, CDR1 is SQVTM, CDR2 ANQGSEA. The CDR3 spans 13 residues. V lost 6 bases, J lost 2 bases, and 10 bases lay in between. The CDR3 nucleotides read TGCAGCGTCGACAGCTATAACACCGGGGAGCTGTTTTTT. Protein product: CSVDSYNTGELFF.

The table lists this clonotype with many counts. This chain links TRBV25-1 with TRBJ2-1, with D uncertain. Germline CDR1 reads MGHDK; CDR2 reads SYGVNS. CDR3 length equals 17 residues. V was pared by 2 bases and J by 1 base, with 15 bases between. In nucleotides, the CDR3 is TGTGCCAGCAGTGAAAACGTGGGTACAGATTCCTACAATGAGCAGTTCTTC. Translation gives CASSENVGTDSYNEQFF.

This clonotype was seen a few times. The gene calls are TRBV5-6 and TRBJ2-5; no clear D. V was cut by 0 bases and J by 2 bases, with 11 bases left in between. This CDR3 spans 15 amino acids. The germline CDR1 and CDR2 sequences are SGHDT and YYEEEE. CDR3 amino acids: CASSLDLSGQETQYF. The CDR3 coding sequence is TGTGCCAGCAGCTTGGATCTGTCGGGTCAAGAGACCCAGTACTTC.

The chain combines TRBV10-3 with TRBJ2-3; 12 bases align to TRBD2. This CDR3 contains 14 residues. With V trimmed by 8 bases and J by 1 base, 1 base remained unmatched. CDR1 is ENHRY, CDR2 SYGVKD, per germline. CDR3 sequence reads: CAIRTSGGTDTQYF. The CDR3 nucleotides read TGTGCCATCCGGACTAGCGGGGGCACAGATACGCAGTATTTT.

Details on this clonotype: This may stem from a read error, because a much larger clone lies one nucleotide away. V and J are TRBV29-1 and TRBJ2-5, with D uncertain. CDR3 length: 12 residues. Per germline, CDR1 SQVTM and CDR2 ANQGSEA. The CDR3 sequence is CSVEGRQEAQYF. The CDR3 region has the DNA TGCAGCGTTGAGGGCAGACAAGAGGCCCAGTACTTC.

The chain employs TRBV19 and TRBJ1-3, with 7 bases lining up with TRBD1. Germline assignment: CDR1 LNHDA and CDR2 SQIVND (reference sequence). The CDR3 runs 13 residues. With V trimmed by 5 bases and J by 8 bases, 6 bases remained unmatched. CDR3 nucleotides: TGTGCCAGTAGTCCTACAGGGGCTTACACCATATATTTT. Translation gives CASSPTGAYTIYF.

This clonotype was observed at least ten times. The chain couples TRBV20-1 to TRBJ2-2, with D possibly matching TRBD2 (6 bases). Between the trimmed V and J ends, which lost 3 bases and 8 bases, there was a span of 13 bases. CDR1 is DFQATT, CDR2 SNEGSKA, per germline (reference sequence). This CDR3 has 13 amino acids. CDR3: CSASRTIEGELFF. The CDR3 DNA reads TGCAGTGCTAGTAGGACTATCGAGGGGGAGCTGTTTTTT.

V gene TRBV29-1 combines with J gene TRBJ2-3; D is possibly TRBD1 (5 bases). Germline CDR1 is SQVTM and CDR2 is ANQGSEA. This CDR3 region has 12 residues. V dropped 3 bases and J dropped 1 base, with 5 bases sitting between them. The CDR3 DNA reads as TGCAGCGTTGAGACAGGCACAGATACGCAGTATTTT. It translates to CSVETGTDTQYF.

This clonotype was detected ten times or more. CDR3 sequence: CASSLTSASTDTQYF. The DNA for the CDR3 is TGCGCCAGCAGCCTCACTAGCGCCAGCACAGATACGCAGTATTTT. The chain has TRBV5-1 and TRBJ2-3; TRBD2 matches 7 bases. J gave up 0 bases and V 4 bases, and 5 bases lay outside the gene matches. The CDR3 has 15 residues. In germline, CDR1 is SGHRS, CDR2 YFSETQ. Based on the CDR3 plus reference TRBV5-1 and TRBJ2-3, the full variable domain is KAGVTQTPRYLIKTRGQQVTLSCSPISGHRSVSWYQQTPGQGLQFLFEYFSETQRNKGNFPGRFSGRQFSNSRSEMNVSTLELGDSALYLCASSLTSASTDTQYFGPGTRLTVL.